This T cell receptor (beta chain) was sequenced for a study of blood T cell repertoires in COVID-19. Study-wide context: Acute and convalescent COVID-19 samples came from the United States, Italy and Spain. PBMCs, B-cell-depleted T cells, or T cells were the source of the cDNA or gDNA that made up the material.

From germline, CDR1 is SGDLS and CDR2 YYNGEE. There are 15 residues in the CDR3. V lost 1 base, J lost 7 bases, and 14 bases lay in between. Authors' analysis steps: Nucleated cell number was recorded as an estimate derived from reference gene primer amplification. Libraries were prepared by immunoSEQ multiplex PCR; TCRdb keeps only in-frame clonotypes and omits some of them. From that table come the V and J calls and clone size; the DNA was used to work out D and trimming. Of roughly 260,000 clones detected, 70% to 90% appear once; the ten largest clones hold roughly 2.5%. The specimen was peripheral blood. The receptor's source is a woman in her forties or fifties with acute or convalescent COVID-19. V gene TRBV9 combines with J gene TRBJ1-4; a weak D match, TRBD1 (6 bases). CDR3 sequence (DNA): TGTGCCAGCAGCGTATCAGGGGCAGGGCGTGAAAAACTGTTTTTT. Translated, it gives CASSVSGAGREKLFF.